A selection of T cell receptor beta chains follows, all from one sample in a study of T-cell reconstitution after alpha-beta-depleted transplantation in children. TCRdb reprocessed the PCR reads via MiXCR and lists one record per CDR3 protein. The sample shows about 980,000 distinct CDR3 sequences, roughly 29% of them seen only once. The sequencing used PBMCs, mostly from graft donor cells, collected 360 days after TCRalphabeta/CD19-depleted stem cell transplant. These receptors were taken from a boy in the first two years of life who had a stem cell transplant for SCID, so the T cells may come from the graft donor. The CDR3 runs from the conserved cysteine through the conserved F or W. The D gene is left open where the match is weak. Only part of the rows carry a size: once, few, many, or a class if the clone is expanded.

CDR3 length	V gene	clone size	D gene	J gene	CDR3 DNA	CDR3 protein
14	TRBV15	-	-	TRBJ2-7	TGTGCCACCAGCAGTAGGGGGGGCCCCTACGAGCAGTACTTC	CATSSRGGPYEQYF
15	TRBV20-1	once	TRBD1	TRBJ1-2	TGCAGTGCTAGTGACGCTCAGGGGGCTCGGGGTGGCTACACCTTC	CSASDAQGARGGYTF
12	TRBV29-1	-	-	TRBJ1-2	TGCAGCGTTGTCGCGGGTGTCTATGGCTACACCTTC	CSVVAGVYGYTF
17	TRBV4-1	-	-	TRBJ2-1	TGCGCCAGCAGCCAGGATCCCGGACAGAGAGGTCACAATGAGCAGTTCTTC	CASSQDPGQRGHNEQFF
15	TRBV7-6	-	TRBD1	TRBJ2-2	TGTGCCAGCAGGGCGGACAGGGTTGACACCGGGGAGCTGTTTTTT	CASRADRVDTGELFF
19	TRBV3-1	-	TRBD1	TRBJ2-5	TGTGCCAGCAGCCAAGAATTCCTGTTTATGGCAGGGGGAGAGGAGACCCAGTACTTC	CASSQEFLFMAGGEETQYF
16	TRBV20-1	-	-	TRBJ2-7	TGCAGTGCTAGAAGGAGGTGGAGGGGGTTCTCCTACGAGCAGTACTTC	CSARRRWRGFSYEQYF
15	TRBV5-1	-	TRBD1	TRBJ2-7	TGCGCCAGCAGCTCTCAGGGACAGCCGGCCTACGAGCAGTACTTC	CASSSQGQPAYEQYF
15	TRBV6-2/TRBV6-3	few	-	TRBJ2-7	TGTGCCAGCAGGGAAGGACTCCGTGGTTACTACGAGCAGTACTTC	CASREGLRGYYEQYF
12	TRBV12-3/TRBV12-4	few	-	TRBJ2-7	TGTGCCAGCAGTTCGGACACAGGAGAGCAGTACTTC	CASSSDTGEQYF